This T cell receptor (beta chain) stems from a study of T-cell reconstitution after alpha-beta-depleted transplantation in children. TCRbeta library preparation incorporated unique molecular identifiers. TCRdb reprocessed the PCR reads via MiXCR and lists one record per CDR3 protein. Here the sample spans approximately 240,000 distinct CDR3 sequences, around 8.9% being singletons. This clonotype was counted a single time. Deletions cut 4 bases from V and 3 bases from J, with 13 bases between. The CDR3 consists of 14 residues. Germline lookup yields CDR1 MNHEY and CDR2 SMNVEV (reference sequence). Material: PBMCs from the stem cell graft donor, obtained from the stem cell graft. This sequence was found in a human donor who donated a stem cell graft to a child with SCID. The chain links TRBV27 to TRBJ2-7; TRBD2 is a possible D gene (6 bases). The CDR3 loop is CASSSTTRGYEQYF. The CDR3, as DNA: TGTGCCAGCAGTTCCACGACTAGAGGCTACGAGCAGTACTTC.